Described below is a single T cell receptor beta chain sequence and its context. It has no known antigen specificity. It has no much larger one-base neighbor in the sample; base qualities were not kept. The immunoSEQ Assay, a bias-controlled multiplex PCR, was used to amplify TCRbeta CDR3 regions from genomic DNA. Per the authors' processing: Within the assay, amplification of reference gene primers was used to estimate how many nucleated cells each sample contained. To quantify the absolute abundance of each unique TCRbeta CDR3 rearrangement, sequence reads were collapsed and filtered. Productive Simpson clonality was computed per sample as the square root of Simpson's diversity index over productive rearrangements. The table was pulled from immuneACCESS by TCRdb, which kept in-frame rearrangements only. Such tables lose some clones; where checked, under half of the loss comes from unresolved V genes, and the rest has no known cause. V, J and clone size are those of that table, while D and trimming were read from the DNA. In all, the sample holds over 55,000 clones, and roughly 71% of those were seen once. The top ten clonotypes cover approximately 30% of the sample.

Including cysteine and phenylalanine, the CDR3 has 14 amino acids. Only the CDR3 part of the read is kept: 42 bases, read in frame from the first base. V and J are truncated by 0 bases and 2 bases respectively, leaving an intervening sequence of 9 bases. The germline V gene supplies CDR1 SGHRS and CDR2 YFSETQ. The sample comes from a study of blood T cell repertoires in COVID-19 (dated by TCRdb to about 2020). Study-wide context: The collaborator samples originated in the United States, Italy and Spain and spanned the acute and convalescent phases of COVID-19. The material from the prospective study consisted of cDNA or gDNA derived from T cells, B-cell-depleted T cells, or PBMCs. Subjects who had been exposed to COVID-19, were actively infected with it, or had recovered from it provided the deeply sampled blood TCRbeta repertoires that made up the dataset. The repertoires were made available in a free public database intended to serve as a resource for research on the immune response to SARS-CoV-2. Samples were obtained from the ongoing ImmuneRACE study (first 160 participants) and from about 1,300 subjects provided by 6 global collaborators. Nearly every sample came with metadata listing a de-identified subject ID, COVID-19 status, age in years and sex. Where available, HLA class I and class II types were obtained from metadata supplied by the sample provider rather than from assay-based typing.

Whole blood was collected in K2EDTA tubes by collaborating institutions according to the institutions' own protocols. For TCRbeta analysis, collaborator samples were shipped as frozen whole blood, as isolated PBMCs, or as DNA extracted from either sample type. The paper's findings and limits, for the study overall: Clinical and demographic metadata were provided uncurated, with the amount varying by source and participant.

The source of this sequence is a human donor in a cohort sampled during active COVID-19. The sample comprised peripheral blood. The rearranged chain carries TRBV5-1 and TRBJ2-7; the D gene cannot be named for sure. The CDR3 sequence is CASSLGGLTYEQYF. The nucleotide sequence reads TGCGCCAGCAGCTTGGGCGGCCTCACCTACGAGCAGTACTTC.